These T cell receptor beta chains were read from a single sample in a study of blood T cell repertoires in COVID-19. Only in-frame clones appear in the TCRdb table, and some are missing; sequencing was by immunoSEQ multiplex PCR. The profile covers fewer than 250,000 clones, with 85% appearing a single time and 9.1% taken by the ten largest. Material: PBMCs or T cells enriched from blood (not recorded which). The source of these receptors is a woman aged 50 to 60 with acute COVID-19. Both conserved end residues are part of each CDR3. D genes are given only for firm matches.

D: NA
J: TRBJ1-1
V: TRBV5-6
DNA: TGTGCCAGCAGCTCAGCTGGACAGTTCCTGGGAGCTTTCTTT
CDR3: CASSSAGQFLGAFF

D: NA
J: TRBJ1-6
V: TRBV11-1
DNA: TGTGCCAGCAGCTTACTCAGGGAAAATTCACCCCTCCACTTT
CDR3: CASSLLRENSPLHF

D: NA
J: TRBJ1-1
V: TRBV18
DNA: TGTGCCAGCTCACCGATGGAGTTGAACACTGAAGCTTTCTTT
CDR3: CASSPMELNTEAFF

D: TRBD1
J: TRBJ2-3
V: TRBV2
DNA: TGTGCCAGCAGTGAATTTGGACAGGGCACAGATACGCAGTATTTT
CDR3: CASSEFGQGTDTQYF

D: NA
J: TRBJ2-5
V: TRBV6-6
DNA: TGTGCCACCTCTCTCCCGGGCGGGGGCAGGGAGACCCAGTACTTC
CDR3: CATSLPGGGRETQYF

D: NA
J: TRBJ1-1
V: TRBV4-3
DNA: TGCGCCAGCAGCCTTTCTACAGGTCGCACTGAAGCTTTCTTT
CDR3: CASSLSTGRTEAFF

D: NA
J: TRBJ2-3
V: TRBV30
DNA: TGTGCCTGGAGTGGGGCGGATACGCAGTATTTT
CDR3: CAWSGADTQYF

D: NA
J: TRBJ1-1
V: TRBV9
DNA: TGTGCCAGCAGCGGGGACTCCCCGACGCCAGCTTTCTTT
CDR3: CASSGDSPTPAFF

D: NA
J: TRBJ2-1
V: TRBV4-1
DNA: TGCGCCAGCAGCCAAGGCGTAACCCGCTCCTACAATGAGCAGTTCTTC
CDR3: CASSQGVTRSYNEQFF

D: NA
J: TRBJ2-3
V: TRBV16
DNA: TGTGCCAGCAGCGGGTTCCCGACAGATCCTACAGATACGCAGTATTTT
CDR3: CASSGFPTDPTDTQYF

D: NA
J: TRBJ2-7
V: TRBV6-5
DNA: TGTGCCAGCAGTCCGACATTTTACTACGAGCAGTACTTC
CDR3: CASSPTFYYEQYF

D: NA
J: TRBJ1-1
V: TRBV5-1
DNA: TGCGCCAGCAGCTTGGCAGGGATCACTGAAGCTTTCTTT
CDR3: CASSLAGITEAFF

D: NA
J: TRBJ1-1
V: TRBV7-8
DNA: TGTGCCAGCAGCTTAGCGCGCACCCGGGGTGAAGCTTTCTTT
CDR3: CASSLARTRGEAFF

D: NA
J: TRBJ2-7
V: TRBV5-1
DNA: TGCGCCAGCAGCTCGCCCCAACCAGGGCAGGGTTTCTCCTACGAGCAGTACTTC
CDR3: CASSSPQPGQGFSYEQYF

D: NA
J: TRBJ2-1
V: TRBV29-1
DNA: TGCAGCGTTGGCGCGTTCTCCTACAATGAGCAGTTCTTC
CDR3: CSVGAFSYNEQFF

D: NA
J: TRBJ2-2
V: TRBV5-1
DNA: TGCGCCAGCAGCTGGGGCGTTGGCGGGGAGCTGTTTTTT
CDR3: CASSWGVGGELFF

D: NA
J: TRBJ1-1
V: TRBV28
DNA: TGTGCCAGCAGGGGGGCTTCGAACACTGAAGCTTTCTTT
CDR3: CASRGASNTEAFF

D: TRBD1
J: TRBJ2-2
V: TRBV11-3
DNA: TGTGCCAGCAGCGTCGGACAGGGGAACACCGGGGAGCTGTTTTTT
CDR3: CASSVGQGNTGELFF

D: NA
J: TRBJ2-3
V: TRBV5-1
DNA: TGCGCCAGCAGCTTTGGGCATAACACAGATACGCAGTATTTT
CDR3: CASSFGHNTDTQYF

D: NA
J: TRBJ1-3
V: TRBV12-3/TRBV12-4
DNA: TGTGCCAGCAGTTTAGGGGCCACCATATATTTT
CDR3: CASSLGATIYF

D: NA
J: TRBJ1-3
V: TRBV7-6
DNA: TGTGCCAGCAGCTTAGCTCCACAGGGTTCTGGAAACACCATATATTTT
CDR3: CASSLAPQGSGNTIYF

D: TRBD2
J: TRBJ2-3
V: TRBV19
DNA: TGTGCCAGTAGTATAGTCGGCCTAGCGGATACAGATACGCAGTATTTT
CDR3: CASSIVGLADTDTQYF